The rows below give T cell receptor beta chains drawn from one sample of a study of T cell repertoires in cytomegalovirus infection. Each CDR3 protein gets one entry after TCRdb re-called the reads with MiXCR. The sample has about 680,000 distinct CDR3 sequences, around 24% seen once. Sample: CD8+ T cells from PBMCs. All receptors derive from a human donor in good health (CMV status not recorded). Some clones in this sample may be carry-over from other donors' samples. The CDR3 runs from the conserved cysteine through the conserved F or W.

J	V	CDR3
TRBJ1-1	TRBV27	CASSPIGVNTEAFF
TRBJ1-5	TRBV7-8	CASSLAQGKQPQHF
TRBJ2-3	TRBV27	CASSYGTATDTQYF
TRBJ1-5	TRBV6-5	CASSSGGSGQPQHF
TRBJ1-2	TRBV24-1	CATSDFTGKNGYTF
TRBJ1-1	TRBV10-3	CAISDLGGGAEAFF
TRBJ2-3	TRBV6-2/TRBV6-3	CASSDLGDTQYF
TRBJ1-1	TRBV27	CASSPLGAIEAFF
TRBJ2-5	TRBV28	CASRPFTRLDSQETQYF
TRBJ1-5	TRBV20-1	CSGPTNQLQHF